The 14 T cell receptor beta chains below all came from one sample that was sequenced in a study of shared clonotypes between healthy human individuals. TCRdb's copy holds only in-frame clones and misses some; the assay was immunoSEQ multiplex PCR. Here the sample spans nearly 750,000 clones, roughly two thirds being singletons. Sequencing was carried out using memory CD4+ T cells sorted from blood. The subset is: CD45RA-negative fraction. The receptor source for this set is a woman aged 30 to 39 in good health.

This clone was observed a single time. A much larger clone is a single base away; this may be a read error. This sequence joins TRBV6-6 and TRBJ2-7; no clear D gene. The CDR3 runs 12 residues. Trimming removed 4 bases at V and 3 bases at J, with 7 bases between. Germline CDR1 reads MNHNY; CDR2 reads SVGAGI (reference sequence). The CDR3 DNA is TGTGCCAGCAGTTCCAGCTACTACGAGCAGTACTTC. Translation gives CASSSSYYEQYF.

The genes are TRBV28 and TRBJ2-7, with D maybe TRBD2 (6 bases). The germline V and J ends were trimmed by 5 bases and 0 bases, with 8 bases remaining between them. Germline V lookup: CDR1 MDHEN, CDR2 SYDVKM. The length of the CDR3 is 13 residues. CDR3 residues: CASSTRGSYEQYF. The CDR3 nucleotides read TGTGCCAGCAGTACGCGGGGCTCCTACGAGCAGTACTTC.

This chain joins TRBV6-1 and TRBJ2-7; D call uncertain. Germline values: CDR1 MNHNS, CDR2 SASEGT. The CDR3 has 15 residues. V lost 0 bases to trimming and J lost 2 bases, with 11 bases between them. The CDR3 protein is CASSEAPGSTYEQYF. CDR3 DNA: TGTGCCAGCAGTGAAGCCCCGGGCAGTACCTACGAGCAGTACTTC.

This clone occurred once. CDR3 sequence (DNA): TGCGCCAGCAGGCGGGAGGGAAACACCGGGGAGCTGTTTTTT. Amino acids: CASRREGNTGELFF. The chain is built from TRBV4-1 and TRBJ2-2; 9 bases line up with TRBD2. Looked up from germline, CDR1 is MGHRA and CDR2 is YSYEKL. This CDR3 is 14 amino acids long. The trim removed 6 bases at V and 2 bases at J, leaving 1 base unmatched.

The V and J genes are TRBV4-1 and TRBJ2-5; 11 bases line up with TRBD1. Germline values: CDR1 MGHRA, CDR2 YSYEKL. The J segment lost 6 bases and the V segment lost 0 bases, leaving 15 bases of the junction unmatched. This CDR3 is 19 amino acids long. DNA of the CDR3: TGCGCCAGCAGCCAAGACCCCTGGACAGGGGGCCGCAGCTCAAAGACCCAGTACTTC. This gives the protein CASSQDPWTGGRSSKTQYF.

The CDR3 loop reads CSVEDLLPRLATKTQYF. The CDR3 DNA reads as TGCAGCGTTGAAGATCTCCTCCCTAGGCTAGCGACGAAGACCCAGTACTTC. The chain has TRBV29-1 and TRBJ2-5, with D tentatively TRBD2 (6 bases). This CDR3 has 17 amino acids. Trimming cost V 0 bases and J 6 bases, with 23 bases left between them. Germline V gene sequence: CDR1 SQVTM, CDR2 ANQGSEA.

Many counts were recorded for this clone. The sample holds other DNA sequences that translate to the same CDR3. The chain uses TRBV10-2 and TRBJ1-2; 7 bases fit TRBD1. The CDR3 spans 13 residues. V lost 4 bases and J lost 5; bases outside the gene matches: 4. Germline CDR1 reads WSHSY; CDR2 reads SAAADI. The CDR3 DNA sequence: TGCGCCAGCAGTGGGACAGGTGATTATGGCTACACCTTC. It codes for CASSGTGDYGYTF.

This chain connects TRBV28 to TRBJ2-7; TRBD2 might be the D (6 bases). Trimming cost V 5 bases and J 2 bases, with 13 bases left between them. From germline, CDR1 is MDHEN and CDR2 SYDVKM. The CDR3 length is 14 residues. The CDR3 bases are TGTGCCAGCAGTCCGGGGGTCCCCACCTACGAGCAGTACTTC. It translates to CASSPGVPTYEQYF.

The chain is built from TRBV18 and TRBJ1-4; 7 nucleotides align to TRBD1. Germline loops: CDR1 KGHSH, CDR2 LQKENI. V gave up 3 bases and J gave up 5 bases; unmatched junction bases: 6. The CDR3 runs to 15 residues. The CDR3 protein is CASSPRDRKNEKLFF. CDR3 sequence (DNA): TGTGCCAGCTCACCCAGGGACAGAAAAAATGAAAAACTGTTTTTT. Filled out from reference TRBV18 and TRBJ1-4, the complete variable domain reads NAGVMQNPRHLVRRRGQEARLRCSPMKGHSHVYWYRQLPEEGLKFMVYLQKENIIDESGMPKERFSAEFPKEGPSILRIQQVVRGDSAAYFCASSPRDRKNEKLFFGSGTQLSVL.

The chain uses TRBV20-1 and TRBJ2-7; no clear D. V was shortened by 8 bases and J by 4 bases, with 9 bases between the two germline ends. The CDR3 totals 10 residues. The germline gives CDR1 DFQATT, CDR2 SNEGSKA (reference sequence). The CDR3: CSPEKYEQYF. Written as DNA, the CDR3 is TGCAGTCCCGAGAAATACGAGCAGTACTTC.

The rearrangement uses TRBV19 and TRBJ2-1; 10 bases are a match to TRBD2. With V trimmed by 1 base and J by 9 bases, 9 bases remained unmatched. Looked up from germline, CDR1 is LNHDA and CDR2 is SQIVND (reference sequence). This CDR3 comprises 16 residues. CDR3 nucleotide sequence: TGTGCCAGTAGTATAGTTAGGCTAGCGGGAGAAGGTGAGCAGTTCTTC. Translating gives CASSIVRLAGEGEQFF.

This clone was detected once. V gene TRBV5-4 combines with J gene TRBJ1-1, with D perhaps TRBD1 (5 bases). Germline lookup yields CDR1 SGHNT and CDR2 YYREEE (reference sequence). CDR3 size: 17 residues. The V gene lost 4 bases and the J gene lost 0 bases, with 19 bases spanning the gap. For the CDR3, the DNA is TGTGCCAGCAGCCCCTCGGTTACAGGCGGCATGAACACTGAAGCTTTCTTT. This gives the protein CASSPSVTGGMNTEAFF.

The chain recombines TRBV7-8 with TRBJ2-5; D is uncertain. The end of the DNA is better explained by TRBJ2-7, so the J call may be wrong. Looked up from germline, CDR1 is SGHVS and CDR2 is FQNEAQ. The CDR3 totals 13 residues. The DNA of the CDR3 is TGTGCCAGCAGCTTACCCGGGTACTACGAGCAGTACTTC. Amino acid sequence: CASSLPGYYEQYF.

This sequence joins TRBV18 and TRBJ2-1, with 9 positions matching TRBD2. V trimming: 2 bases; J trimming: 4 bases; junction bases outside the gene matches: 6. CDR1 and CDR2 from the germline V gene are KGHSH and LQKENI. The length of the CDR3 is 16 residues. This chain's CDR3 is CASSPTRTSEYNEQFF. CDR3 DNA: TGTGCCAGCTCACCAACTAGGACTAGCGAGTACAATGAGCAGTTCTTC.